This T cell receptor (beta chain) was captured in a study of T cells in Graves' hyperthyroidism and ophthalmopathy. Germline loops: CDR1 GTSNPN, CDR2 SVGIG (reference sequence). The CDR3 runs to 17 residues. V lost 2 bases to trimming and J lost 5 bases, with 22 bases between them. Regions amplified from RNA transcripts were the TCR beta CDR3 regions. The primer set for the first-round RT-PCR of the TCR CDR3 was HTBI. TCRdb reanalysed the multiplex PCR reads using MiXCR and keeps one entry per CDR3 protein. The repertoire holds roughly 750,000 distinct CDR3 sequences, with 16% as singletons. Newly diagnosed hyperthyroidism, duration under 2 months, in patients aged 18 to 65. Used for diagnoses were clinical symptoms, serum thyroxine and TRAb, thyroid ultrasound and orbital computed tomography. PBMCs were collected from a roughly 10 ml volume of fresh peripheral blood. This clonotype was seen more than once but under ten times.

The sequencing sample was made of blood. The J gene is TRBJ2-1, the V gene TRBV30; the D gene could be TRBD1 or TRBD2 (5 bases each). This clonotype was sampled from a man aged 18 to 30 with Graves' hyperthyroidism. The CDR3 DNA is TGTGCCTGGAGTCCCCGCCGGGTGGGACCGCGAAACAATGAGCAGTTCTTC. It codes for CAWSPRRVGPRNNEQFF.